This T cell receptor (beta chain) was sequenced for a study of T cell clones after liver transplantation. Study context: TCRbeta sequencing after a pre-transplant mixed lymphocyte reaction identified graft-donor-reactive clones, later tracked in post-transplant blood. Standard immunosuppression, with no induction, continued until 12-24 months after transplant. Tolerant meant at least one year fully off immunosuppression without liver enzymes above twice normal.

Remarks on this clone: Its antigen is undetermined.

The CDR3 length is 14 residues. CDR1 SGHDN and CDR2 FVKESK come from the germline V gene. Trimming stripped 1 base from V and 3 bases from J, with 7 bases between. Study-wide results and caveats: A larger donor-reactive than third-party decline suggested partial antigen-specific deletion.

TCRdb keeps only in-frame clones here, not all; method: immunoSEQ multiplex PCR. The table has some 16,000 clones, around 82% seen once. The sequence came from a human patient who received a liver transplant. Some T cells could come from the graft donor. Sequenced here: CD8+ T cells from blood, sampled 48 months after liver transplant. This sequence joins TRBV14 and TRBJ2-1, with D hard to call. CDR3 bases: TGTGCCAGCAGCCAAGTAGGCAGCTACAATGAGCAGTTCTTC. Its protein is CASSQVGSYNEQFF. The complete variable domain, with remaining parts taken from reference TRBV14 and TRBJ2-1, reads EAGVTQFPSHSVIEKGQTVTLRCDPISGHDNLYWYRRVMGKEIKFLLHFVKESKQDESGMPNNRFLAERTGGTYSTLKVQPAELEDSGVYFCASSQVGSYNEQFFGPGTRLTVL.